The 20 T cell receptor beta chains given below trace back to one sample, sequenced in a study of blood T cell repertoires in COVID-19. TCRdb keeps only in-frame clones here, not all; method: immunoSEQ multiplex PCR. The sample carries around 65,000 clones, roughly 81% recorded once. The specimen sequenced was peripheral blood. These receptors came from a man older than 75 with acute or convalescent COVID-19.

The CDR3 reads CASRPRDNSGELFF. The CDR3 region has the DNA TGTGCCAGCAGACCCCGGGACAATTCCGGGGAGCTGTTTTTT. This chain joins TRBV6-4 and TRBJ2-2; possibly TRBD1 for D (6 bases). The CDR3 runs 14 residues. Per the germline V gene, CDR1 is MRHNA and CDR2 is SNTAGT. V lost 6 bases and J 6 bases, leaving 14 bases between the germline ends.

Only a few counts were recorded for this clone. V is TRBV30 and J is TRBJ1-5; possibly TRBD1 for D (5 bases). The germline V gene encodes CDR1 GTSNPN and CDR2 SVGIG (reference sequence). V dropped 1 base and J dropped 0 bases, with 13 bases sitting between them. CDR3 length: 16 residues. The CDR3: CAWSGRGGSSNQPQHF. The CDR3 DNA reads TGTGCCTGGAGTGGACGGGGGGGGAGTAGCAATCAGCCCCAGCATTTT.

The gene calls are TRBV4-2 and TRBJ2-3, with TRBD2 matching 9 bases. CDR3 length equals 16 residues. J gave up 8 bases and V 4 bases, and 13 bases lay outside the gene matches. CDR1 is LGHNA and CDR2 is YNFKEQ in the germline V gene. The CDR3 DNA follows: TGTGCCAGCAGCCCCCCTCTAGCGGGGCCGCGGGCTACGCAGTATTTT. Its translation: CASSPPLAGPRATQYF.

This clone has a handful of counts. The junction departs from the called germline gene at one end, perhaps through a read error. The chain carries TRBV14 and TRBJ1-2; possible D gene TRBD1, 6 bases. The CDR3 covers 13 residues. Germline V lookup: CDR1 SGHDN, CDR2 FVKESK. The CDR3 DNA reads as TGTGCCAGCAGCCAAGATATGGGGGCCGAGGGGGCCTTC. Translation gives CASSQDMGAEGAF. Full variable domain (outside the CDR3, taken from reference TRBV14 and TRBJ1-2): EAGVTQFPSHSVIEKGQTVTLRCDPISGHDNLYWYRRVMGKEIKFLLHFVKESKQDESGMPNNRFLAERTGGTYSTLKVQPAELEDSGVYFCASSQDMGAEGAFGSGTRLTVV.

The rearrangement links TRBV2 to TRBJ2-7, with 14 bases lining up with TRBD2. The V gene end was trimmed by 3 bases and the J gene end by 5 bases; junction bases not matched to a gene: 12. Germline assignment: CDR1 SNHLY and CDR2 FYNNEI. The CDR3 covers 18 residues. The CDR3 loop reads CASSEGTSGRKLGNEQYF. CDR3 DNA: TGTGCCAGCAGTGAGGGGACTAGCGGGAGAAAGCTCGGTAACGAGCAGTACTTC.

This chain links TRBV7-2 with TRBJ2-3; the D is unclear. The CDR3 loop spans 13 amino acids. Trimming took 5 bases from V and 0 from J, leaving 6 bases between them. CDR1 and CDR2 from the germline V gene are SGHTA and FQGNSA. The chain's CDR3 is CASSPHSTDTQYF. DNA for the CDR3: TGTGCCAGCAGCCCACATAGCACAGATACGCAGTATTTT.

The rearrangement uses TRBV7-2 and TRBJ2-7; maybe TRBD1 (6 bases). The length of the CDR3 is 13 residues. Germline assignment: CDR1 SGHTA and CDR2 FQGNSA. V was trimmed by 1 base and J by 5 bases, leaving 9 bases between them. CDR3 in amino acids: CASSLVSGDEQYF. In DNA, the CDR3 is TGTGCCAGCAGCTTAGTGTCAGGGGACGAGCAGTACTTC. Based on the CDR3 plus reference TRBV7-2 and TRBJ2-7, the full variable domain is GAGVSQSPSNKVTEKGKDVELRCDPISGHTALYWYRQSLGQGLEFLIYFQGNSAPDKSGLPSDRFSAERTGGSVSTLTIQRTQQEDSAVYLCASSLVSGDEQYFGPGTRLTVT.

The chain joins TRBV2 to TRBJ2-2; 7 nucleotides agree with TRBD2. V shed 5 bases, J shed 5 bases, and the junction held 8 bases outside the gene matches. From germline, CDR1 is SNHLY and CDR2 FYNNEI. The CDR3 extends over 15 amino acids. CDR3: CASSPRGGSTGELFF. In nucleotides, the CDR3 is TGTGCCAGCAGTCCCCGAGGCGGGAGTACCGGGGAGCTGTTTTTT.

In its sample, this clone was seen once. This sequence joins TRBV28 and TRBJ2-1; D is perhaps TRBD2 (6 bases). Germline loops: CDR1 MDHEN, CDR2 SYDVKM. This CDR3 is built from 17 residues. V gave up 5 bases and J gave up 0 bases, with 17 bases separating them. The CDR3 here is CASSPRLEGSSYNEQFF. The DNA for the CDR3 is TGTGCCAGCAGTCCCCGACTAGAAGGGAGCTCCTACAATGAGCAGTTCTTC.

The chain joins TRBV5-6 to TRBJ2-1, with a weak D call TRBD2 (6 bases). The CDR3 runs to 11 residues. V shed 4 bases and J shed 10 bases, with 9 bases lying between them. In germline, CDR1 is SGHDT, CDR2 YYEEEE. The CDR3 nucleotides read TGTGCCAGCAGCCGCGGGAACGAGCAGTTCTTC. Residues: CASSRGNEQFF.

The CDR3 DNA is TGTGCCAGCAGCTTACTACGGGAAACAGATACGCAGTATTTT. This encodes CASSLLRETDTQYF. The chain links TRBV7-2 to TRBJ2-3, with a possible D match to TRBD2 (5 bases). This CDR3 is 14 amino acids long. Germline lookup yields CDR1 SGHTA and CDR2 FQGNSA. Deletions cut 2 bases from V and 3 bases from J, with 9 bases between.

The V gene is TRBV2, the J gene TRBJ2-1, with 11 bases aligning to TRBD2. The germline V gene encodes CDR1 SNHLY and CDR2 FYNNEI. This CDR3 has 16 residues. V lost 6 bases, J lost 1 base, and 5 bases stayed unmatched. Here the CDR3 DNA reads TGTGCCAGCAGGGGATGGACTAGCGGGTCCTACAATGAGCAGTTCTTC. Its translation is CASRGWTSGSYNEQFF.

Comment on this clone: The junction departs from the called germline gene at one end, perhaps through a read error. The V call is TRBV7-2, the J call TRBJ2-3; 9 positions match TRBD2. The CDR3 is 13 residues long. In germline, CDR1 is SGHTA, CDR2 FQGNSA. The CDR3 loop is CASSPTPLAGPAF. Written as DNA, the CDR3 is TGTGCCAGCAGCCCTACCCCCCTAGCGGGGCCAGCTTTT.

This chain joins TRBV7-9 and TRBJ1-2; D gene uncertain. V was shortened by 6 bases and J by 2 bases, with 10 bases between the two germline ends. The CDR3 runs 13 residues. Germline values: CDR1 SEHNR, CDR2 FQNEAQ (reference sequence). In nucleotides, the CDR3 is TGTGCCAGCAGGGCTGGGCAGAACTATGGCTACACCTTC. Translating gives CASRAGQNYGYTF.

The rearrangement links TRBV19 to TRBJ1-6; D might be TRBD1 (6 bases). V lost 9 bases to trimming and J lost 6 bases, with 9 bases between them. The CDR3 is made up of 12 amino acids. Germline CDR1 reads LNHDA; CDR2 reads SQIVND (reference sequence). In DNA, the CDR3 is TGTGCCAGCCAGGGGTTTAATTCACCCCTCCACTTT. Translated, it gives CASQGFNSPLHF.

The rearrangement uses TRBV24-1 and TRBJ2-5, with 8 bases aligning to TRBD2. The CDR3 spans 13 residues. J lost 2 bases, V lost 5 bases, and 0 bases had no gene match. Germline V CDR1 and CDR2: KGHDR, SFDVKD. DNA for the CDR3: TGTGCCACCAGTGTAGCGGGGCAAGAGACCCAGTACTTC. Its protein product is CATSVAGQETQYF.

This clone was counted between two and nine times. The CDR3 loop is CASSLRNTEAFF. The CDR3 region has the DNA TGTGCCAGCAGCCTTAGAAACACTGAAGCTTTCTTT. This chain joins TRBV5-4 and TRBJ1-1; D not certain. Germline CDR1 is SGHNT and CDR2 is YYREEE (reference sequence). Trimming left V 4 bases short and J 2 bases short, with 6 bases between. The CDR3 runs to 12 residues.

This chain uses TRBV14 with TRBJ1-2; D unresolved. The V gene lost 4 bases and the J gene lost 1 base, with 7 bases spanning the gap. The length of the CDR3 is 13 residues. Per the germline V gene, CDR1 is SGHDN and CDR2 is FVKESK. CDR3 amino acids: CASSRAVNYGYTF. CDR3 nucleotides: TGTGCCAGCAGCCGGGCCGTTAACTATGGCTACACCTTC.

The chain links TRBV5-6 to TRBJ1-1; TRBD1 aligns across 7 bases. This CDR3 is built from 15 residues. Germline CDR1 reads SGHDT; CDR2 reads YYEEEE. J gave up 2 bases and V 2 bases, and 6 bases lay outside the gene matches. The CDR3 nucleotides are TGTGCCAGCAGCTTTCCCGACAGGGAAAACACTGAAGCTTTCTTT. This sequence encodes CASSFPDRENTEAFF. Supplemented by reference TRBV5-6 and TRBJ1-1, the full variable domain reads DAGVTQSPTHLIKTRGQQVTLRCSPKSGHDTVSWYQQALGQGPQFIFQYYEEEERQRGNFPDRFSGHQFPNYSSELNVNALLLGDSALYLCASSFPDRENTEAFFGQGTRLTVV.

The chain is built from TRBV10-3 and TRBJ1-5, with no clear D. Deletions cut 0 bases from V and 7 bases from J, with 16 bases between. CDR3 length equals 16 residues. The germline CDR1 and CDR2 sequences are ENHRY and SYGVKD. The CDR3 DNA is TGTGCCATCAGTGAGTCATATGGTCTGGGCCAGCAGCCCCAGCATTTT. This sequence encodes CAISESYGLGQQPQHF.